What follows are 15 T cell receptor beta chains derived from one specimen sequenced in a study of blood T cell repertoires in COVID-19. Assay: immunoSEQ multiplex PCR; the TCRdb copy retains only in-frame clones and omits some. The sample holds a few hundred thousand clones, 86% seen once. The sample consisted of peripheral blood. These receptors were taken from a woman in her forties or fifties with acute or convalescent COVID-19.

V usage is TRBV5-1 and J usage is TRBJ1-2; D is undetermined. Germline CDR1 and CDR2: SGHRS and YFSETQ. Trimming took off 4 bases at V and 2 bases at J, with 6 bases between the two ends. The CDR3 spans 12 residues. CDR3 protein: CASSTSNYGYTF. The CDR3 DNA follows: TGCGCCAGCAGCACATCCAACTATGGCTACACCTTC.

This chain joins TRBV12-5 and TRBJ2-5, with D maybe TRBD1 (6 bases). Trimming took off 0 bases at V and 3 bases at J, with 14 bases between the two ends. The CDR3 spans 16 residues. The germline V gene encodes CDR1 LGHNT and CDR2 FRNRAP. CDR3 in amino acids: CASGLVAGTSEETQYF. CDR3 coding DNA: TGTGCTAGTGGTTTGGTAGCCGGGACATCCGAAGAGACCCAGTACTTC. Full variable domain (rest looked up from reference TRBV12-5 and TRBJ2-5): DARVTQTPRHKVTEMGQEVTMRCQPILGHNTVFWYRQTMMQGLELLAYFRNRAPLDDSGMPKDRFSAEMPDATLATLKIQPSEPRDSAVYFCASGLVAGTSEETQYFGPGTRLLVL.

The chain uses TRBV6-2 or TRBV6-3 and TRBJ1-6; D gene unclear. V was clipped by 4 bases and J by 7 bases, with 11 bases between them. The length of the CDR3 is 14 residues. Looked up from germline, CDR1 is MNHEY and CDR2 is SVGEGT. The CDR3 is CASSSSYSNSPLHF. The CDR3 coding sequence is TGTGCCAGCAGTTCTAGTTATTCGAATTCACCCCTCCACTTT.

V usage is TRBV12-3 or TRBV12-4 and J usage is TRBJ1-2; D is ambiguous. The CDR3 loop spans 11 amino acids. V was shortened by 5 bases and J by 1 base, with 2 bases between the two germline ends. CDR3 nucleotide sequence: TGTGCCAGCAGTCATAACTATGGCTACACCTTC. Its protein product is CASSHNYGYTF.

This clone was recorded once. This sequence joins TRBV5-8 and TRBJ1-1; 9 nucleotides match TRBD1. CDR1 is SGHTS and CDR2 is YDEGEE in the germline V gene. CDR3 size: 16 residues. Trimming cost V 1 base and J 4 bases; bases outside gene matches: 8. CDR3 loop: CASSLPGQGIGTEAFF. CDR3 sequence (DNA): TGTGCCAGCAGCTTGCCCGGACAGGGGATCGGCACTGAAGCTTTCTTT. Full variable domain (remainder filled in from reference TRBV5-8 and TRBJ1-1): EAGVTQSPTHLIKTRGQQATLRCSPISGHTSVYWYQQALGLGLQFLLWYDEGEERNRGNFPPRFSGRQFPNYSSELNVNALELEDSALYLCASSLPGQGIGTEAFFGQGTRLTVV.

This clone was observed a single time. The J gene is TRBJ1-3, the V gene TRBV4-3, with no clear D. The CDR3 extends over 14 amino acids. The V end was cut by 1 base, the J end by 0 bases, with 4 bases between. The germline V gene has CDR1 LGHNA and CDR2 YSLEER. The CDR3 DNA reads TGCGCCAGCAGCCAAGCCCTCTCTGGAAACACCATATATTTT. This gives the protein CASSQALSGNTIYF.

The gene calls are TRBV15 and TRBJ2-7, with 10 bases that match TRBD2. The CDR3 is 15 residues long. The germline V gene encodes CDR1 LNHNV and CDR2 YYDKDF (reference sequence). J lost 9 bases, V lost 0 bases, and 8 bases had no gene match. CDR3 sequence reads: CATSRDRSSGSGQYF. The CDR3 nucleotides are TGTGCCACCAGCAGAGATAGATCTAGCGGGAGTGGGCAGTACTTC.

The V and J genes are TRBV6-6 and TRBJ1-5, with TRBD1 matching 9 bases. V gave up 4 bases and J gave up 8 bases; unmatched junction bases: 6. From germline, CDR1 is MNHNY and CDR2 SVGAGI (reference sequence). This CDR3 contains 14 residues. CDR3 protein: CASSSKDRGKPQHF. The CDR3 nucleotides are TGTGCCAGCAGTTCGAAGGACAGGGGTAAGCCCCAGCATTTT.

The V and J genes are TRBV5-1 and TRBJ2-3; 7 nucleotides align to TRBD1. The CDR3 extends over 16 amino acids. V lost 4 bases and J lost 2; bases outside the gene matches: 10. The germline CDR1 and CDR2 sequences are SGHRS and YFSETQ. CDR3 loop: CASSPPVDRPTDTQYF. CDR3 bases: TGCGCCAGCAGCCCCCCCGTGGACAGGCCCACAGATACGCAGTATTTT.

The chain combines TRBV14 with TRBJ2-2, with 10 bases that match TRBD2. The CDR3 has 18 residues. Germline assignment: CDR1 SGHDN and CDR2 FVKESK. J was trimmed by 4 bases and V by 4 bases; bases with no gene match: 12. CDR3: CASSLLTGLAGATGELFF. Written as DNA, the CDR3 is TGTGCCAGCAGCCTCCTTACTGGGCTAGCGGGGGCCACCGGGGAGCTGTTTTTT.

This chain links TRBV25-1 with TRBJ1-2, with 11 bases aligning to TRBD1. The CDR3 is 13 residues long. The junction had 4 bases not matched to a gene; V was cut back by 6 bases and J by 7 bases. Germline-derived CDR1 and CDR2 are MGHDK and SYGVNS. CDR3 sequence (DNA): TGTGCCAGCAGAGGACAGGGGGCTAGTGGCTACACCTTC. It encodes CASRGQGASGYTF.

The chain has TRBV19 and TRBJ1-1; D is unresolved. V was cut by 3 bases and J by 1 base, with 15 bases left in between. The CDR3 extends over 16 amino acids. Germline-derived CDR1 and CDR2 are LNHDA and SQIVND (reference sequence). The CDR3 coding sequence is TGTGCCAGTAGTATTTATATGAGGGTGCGGAACACTGAAGCTTTCTTT. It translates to CASSIYMRVRNTEAFF. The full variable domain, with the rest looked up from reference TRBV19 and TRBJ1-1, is DGGITQSPKYLFRKEGQNVTLSCEQNLNHDAMYWYRQDPGQGLRLIYYSQIVNDFQKGDIAEGYSVSREKKESFPLTVTSAQKNPTAFYLCASSIYMRVRNTEAFFGQGTRLTVV.

As DNA, the CDR3 is TGTGCCAGCAGTTGGGCCGACAGGGAGCCTAGCACAGATACGCAGTATTTT. Protein product: CASSWADREPSTDTQYF. The chain is built from TRBV6-2 or TRBV6-3 and TRBJ2-3; 7 bases fit TRBD1. This CDR3 is 17 amino acids long. J gave up 0 bases and V 4 bases, and 10 bases lay outside the gene matches. Per the germline V gene, CDR1 is MNHEY and CDR2 is SVGEGT.

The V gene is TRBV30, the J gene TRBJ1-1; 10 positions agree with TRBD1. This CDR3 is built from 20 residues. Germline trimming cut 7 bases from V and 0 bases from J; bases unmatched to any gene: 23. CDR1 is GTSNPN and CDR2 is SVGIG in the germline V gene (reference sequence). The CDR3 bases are TGTGCCTACACGCTCGGGACAGGGGTTTTAACTTCCCACCTGAACACTGAAGCTTTCTTT. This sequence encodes CAYTLGTGVLTSHLNTEAFF. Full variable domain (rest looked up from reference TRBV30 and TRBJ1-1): SQTIHQWPATLVQPVGSPLSLECTVEGTSNPNLYWYRQAAGRGLQLLFYSVGIGQISSEVPQNLSASRPQDRQFILSSKKLLLSDSGFYLCAYTLGTGVLTSHLNTEAFFGQGTRLTVV.

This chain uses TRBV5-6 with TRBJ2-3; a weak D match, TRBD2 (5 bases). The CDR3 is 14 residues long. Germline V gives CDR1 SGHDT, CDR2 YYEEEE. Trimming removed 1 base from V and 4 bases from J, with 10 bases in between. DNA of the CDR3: TGTGCCAGCAGCTTGCTAGCATGGGCAGATACGCAGTATTTT. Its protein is CASSLLAWADTQYF.